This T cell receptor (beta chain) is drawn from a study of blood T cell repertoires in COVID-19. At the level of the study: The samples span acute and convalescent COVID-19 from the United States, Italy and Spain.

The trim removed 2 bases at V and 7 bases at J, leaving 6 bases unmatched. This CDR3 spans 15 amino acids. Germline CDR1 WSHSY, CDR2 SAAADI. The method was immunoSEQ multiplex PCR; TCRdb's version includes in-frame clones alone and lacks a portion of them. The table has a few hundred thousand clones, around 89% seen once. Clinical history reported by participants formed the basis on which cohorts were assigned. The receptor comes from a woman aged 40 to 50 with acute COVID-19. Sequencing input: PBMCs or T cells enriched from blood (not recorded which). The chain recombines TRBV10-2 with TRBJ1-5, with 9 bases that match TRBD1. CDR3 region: CASSETGGASQPQHF. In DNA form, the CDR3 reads TGCGCCAGCAGTGAGACAGGGGGCGCGAGCCAGCCCCAGCATTTT.